These T cell receptor beta chains were read from a single sample in a study of long-term antiretroviral therapy in people with HIV. The table came from immunoSEQ multiplex PCR; TCRdb's copy has only in-frame clones and leaves some out. The profile shows about 31,000 clones, 70% to 90% of them singletons. The sequencing used unsorted PBMCs, collected approximately 5 years before starting antiretroviral therapy. These receptors originate from a man in his fifties with HIV. The CDR3 runs from the conserved cysteine through the conserved F or W. The size entry is marked missing in some rows and otherwise reads once, few, many or a size class.

.	TRBV6-1	TRBJ1-3	CASSLDRFANTIYF
few	TRBV5-4	TRBJ2-2	CASSLLASGANTGELFF
.	TRBV2	TRBJ1-5	CASTERGNDQPQHF
few	TRBV6-5	TRBJ2-7	CASSYSTSGRSEQYF
.	TRBV6-6	TRBJ2-7	CASSYGRTGVSYEQYF
.	TRBV7-8	TRBJ2-2	CASSFLAGGTGELFF
.	TRBV9	TRBJ2-7	CASSVGPLDYEQYF
.	TRBV5-1	TRBJ1-2	CASSLDRGNYGYTF
.	TRBV4-1	TRBJ2-7	CASSTRGTGSHEQYF
.	TRBV7-8	TRBJ2-7	CASSLEGGQGAMEQYF
.	TRBV5-1	TRBJ2-3	CASSPDRAAQYF
.	TRBV10-3	TRBJ2-3	CAIGLAGDRTDTQYF
once	TRBV6-6	TRBJ2-2	CASSHPGTGRTGELFF
.	TRBV30	TRBJ2-1	CAWSGGPDTYNEQFF
once	TRBV5-4	TRBJ1-5	CASSLDQGVGQPQHF
.	TRBV14	TRBJ2-1	CASSQEEGGEQFF
.	TRBV5-4	TRBJ2-3	CASSKDTEDTQYF
.	TRBV11-1	TRBJ1-3	CASSLRSDSGNTIYF
.	TRBV15	TRBJ1-5	CATSRDREYYQPQHF
.	TRBV7-8	TRBJ2-5	CASSLLGQETQYF